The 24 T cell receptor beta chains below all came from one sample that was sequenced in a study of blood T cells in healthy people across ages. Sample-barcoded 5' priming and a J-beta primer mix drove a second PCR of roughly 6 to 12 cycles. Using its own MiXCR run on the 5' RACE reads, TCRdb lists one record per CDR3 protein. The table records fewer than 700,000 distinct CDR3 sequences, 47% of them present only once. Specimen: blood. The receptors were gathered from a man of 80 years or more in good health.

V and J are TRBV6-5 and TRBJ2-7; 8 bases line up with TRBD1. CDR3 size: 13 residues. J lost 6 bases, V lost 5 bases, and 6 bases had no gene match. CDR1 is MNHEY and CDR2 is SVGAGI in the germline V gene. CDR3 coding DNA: TGTGCCAGCAGTGCTACCAGGGGGCGCGAGCAGTACTTC. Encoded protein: CASSATRGREQYF.

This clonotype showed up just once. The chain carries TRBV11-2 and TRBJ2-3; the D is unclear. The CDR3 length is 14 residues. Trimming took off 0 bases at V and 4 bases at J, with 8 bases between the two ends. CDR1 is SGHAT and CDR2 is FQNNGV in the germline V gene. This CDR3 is CASSLDLLADTQYF. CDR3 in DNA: TGTGCCAGCAGCTTAGATCTTTTAGCAGATACGCAGTATTTT. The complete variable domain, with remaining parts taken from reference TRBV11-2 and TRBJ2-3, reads EAGVAQSPRYKIIEKRQSVAFWCNPISGHATLYWYQQILGQGPKLLIQFQNNGVVDDSQLPKDRFSAERLKGVDSTLKIQPAKLEDSAVYLCASSLDLLADTQYFGPGTRLTVL.

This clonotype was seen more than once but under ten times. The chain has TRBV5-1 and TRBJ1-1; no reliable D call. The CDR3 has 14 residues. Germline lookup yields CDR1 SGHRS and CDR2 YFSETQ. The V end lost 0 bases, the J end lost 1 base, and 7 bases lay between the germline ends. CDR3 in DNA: TGCGCCAGCAGCTTGGACGGGAAGAACACTGAAGCTTTCTTT. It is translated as CASSLDGKNTEAFF. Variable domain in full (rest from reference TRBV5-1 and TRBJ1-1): KAGVTQTPRYLIKTRGQQVTLSCSPISGHRSVSWYQQTPGQGLQFLFEYFSETQRNKGNFPGRFSGRQFSNSRSEMNVSTLELGDSALYLCASSLDGKNTEAFFGQGTRLTVV.

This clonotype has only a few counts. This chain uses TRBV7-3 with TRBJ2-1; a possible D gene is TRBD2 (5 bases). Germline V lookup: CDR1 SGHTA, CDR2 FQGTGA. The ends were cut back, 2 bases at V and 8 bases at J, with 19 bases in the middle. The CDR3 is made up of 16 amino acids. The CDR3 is CASSLGGSHDIDEQFF. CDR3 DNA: TGTGCCAGCAGCTTAGGAGGCAGCCACGATATTGATGAGCAGTTCTTC.

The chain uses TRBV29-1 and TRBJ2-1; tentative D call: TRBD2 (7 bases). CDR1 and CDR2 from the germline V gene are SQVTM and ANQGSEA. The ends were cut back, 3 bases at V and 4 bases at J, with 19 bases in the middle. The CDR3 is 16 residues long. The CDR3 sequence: CSVEGGAGGIYNEQFF. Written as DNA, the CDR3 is TGCAGCGTTGAGGGGGGGGCCGGCGGGATATACAATGAGCAGTTCTTC.

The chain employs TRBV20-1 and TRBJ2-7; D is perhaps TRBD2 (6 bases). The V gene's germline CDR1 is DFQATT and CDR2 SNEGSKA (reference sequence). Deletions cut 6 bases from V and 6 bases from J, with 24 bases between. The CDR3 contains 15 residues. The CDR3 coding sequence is TGCAGTGCGGAACTTACGGGACTGGCCCTAGGCGAGCAGTACTTC. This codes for CSAELTGLALGEQYF.

CDR3 coding DNA: TGTGCCAGCAGCTTTACCCTAAGCACAGATACGCAGTATTTT. This encodes CASSFTLSTDTQYF. V is TRBV7-9 and J is TRBJ2-3; D gene unclear. The CDR3 has 14 residues. CDR1 and CDR2 from the germline V gene are SEHNR and FQNEAQ (reference sequence). V was clipped by 3 bases and J by 0 bases, with 7 bases between them.

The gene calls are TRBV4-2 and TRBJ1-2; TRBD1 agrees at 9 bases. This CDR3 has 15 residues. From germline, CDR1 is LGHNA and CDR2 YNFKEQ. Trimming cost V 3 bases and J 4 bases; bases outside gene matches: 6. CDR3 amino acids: CASSQAADRGYGYTF. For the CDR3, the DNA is TGTGCCAGCAGCCAGGCCGCGGACAGGGGCTATGGCTACACCTTC.

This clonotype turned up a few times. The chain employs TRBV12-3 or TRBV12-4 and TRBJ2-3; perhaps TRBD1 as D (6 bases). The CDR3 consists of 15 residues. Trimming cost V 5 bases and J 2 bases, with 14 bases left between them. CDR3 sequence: CASSPRTAYTDTQYF. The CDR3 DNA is TGTGCCAGCAGTCCCCGGACAGCTTACACAGATACGCAGTATTTT.

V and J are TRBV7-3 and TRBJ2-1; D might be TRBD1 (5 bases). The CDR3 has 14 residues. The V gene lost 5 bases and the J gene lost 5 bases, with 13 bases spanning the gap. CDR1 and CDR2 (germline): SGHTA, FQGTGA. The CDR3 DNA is TGTGCCAGCAGCCACCTGGACAACCACAATGAGCAGTTCTTC. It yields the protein CASSHLDNHNEQFF.

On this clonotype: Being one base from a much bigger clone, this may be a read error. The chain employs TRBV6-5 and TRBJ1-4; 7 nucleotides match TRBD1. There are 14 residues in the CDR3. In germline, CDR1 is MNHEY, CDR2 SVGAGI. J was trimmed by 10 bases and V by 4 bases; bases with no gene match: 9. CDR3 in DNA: TGTGCCAGCAGTTCCGGGACAGACCAGCGAAAACTGTTTTTT. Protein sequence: CASSSGTDQRKLFF.

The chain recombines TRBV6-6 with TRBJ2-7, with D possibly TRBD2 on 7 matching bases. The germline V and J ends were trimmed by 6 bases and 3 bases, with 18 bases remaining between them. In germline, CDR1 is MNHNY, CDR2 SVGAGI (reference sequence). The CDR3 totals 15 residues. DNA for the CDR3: TGTGCCAGCAGCCCATTGGGGGGGGGCAACTACGAGCAGTACTTC. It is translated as CASSPLGGGNYEQYF.

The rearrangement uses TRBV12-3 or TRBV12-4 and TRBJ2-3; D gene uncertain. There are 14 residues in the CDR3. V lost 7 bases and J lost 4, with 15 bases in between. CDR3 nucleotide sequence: TGTGCCAGCACCTCCGGCCCGTGGCCAGATACGCAGTATTTT. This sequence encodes CASTSGPWPDTQYF.

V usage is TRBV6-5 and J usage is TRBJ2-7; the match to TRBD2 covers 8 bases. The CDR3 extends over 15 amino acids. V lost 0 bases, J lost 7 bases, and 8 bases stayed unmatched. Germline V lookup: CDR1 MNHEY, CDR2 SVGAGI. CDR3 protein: CASSYSTKRESEQYF. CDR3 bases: TGTGCCAGCAGTTACTCAACAAAGCGGGAGAGTGAGCAGTACTTC.

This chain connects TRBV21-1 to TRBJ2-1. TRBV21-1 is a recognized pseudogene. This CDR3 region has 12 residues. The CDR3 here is CASVPQADEQFF. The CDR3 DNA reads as TGTGCCAGCGTACCTCAGGCGGATGAGCAGTTCTTC.

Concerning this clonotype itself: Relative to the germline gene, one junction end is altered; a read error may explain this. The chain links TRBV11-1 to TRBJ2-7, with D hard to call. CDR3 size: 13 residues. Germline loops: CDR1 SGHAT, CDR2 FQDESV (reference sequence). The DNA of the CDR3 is TGTGCCTGCAGCTTAGCATCGGACTACGAGCAGTACTTC. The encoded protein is CACSLASDYEQYF.

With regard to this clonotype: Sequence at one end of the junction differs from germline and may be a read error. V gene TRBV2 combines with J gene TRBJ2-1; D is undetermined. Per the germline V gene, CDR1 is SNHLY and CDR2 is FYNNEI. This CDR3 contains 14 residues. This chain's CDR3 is CASSENGYYNEQHF. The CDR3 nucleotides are TGTGCCAGCAGTGAAAATGGGTACTACAATGAGCAGCACTTC.

This CDR3 reads CATSSPRTSGLTDTQYF. CDR3 coding DNA: TGTGCCACCAGCAGCCCGAGGACTAGCGGTCTCACAGATACGCAGTATTTT. The genes are TRBV15 and TRBJ2-3; 10 nucleotides align to TRBD2. Germline V lookup: CDR1 LNHNV, CDR2 YYDKDF (reference sequence). The V segment lost 3 bases and the J segment 2 bases; nucleotides outside the gene matches: 8. The CDR3 is 17 residues long.

DNA for the CDR3: TGCAGTGCCGCGACGGACAGGCCCGTGGGAGCTTTCTTT. It translates to CSAATDRPVGAFF. The genes are TRBV20-1 and TRBJ1-1; TRBD1 matches at 7 bases. The CDR3 is 13 amino acids. The germline CDR1 and CDR2 sequences are DFQATT and SNEGSKA (reference sequence). J was trimmed by 10 bases and V by 6 bases; bases with no gene match: 14.

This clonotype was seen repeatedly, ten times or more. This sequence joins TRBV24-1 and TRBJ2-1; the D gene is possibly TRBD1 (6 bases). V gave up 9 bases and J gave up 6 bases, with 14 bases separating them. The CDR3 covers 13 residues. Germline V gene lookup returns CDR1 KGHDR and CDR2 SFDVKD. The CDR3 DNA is TGTGCCACCTCCCTGAGGGGGAGCAATGAGCAGTTCTTC. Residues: CATSLRGSNEQFF.

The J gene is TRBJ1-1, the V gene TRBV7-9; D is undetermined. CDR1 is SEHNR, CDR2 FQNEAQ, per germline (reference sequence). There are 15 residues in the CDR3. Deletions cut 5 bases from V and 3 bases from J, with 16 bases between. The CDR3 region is CASSLLSQPDTEAFF. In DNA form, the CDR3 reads TGTGCCAGCAGCCTTCTGTCCCAGCCGGACACTGAAGCTTTCTTT.

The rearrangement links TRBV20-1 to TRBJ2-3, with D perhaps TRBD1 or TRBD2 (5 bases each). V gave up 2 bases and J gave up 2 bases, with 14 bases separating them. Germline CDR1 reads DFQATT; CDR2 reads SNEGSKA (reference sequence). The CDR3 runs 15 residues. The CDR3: CSARTWGRATDTQYF. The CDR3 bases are TGCAGTGCTAGAACCTGGGGACGGGCCACAGATACGCAGTATTTT.

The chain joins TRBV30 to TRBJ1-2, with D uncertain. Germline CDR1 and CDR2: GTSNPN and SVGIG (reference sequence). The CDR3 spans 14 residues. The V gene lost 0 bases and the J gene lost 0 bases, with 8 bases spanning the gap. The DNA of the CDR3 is TGTGCCTGGAGTGTGGTTCTAGCTAACTATGGCTACACCTTC. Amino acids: CAWSVVLANYGYTF. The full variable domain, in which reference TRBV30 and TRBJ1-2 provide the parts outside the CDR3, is SQTIHQWPATLVQPVGSPLSLECTVEGTSNPNLYWYRQAAGRGLQLLFYSVGIGQISSEVPQNLSASRPQDRQFILSSKKLLLSDSGFYLCAWSVVLANYGYTFGSGTRLTVV.

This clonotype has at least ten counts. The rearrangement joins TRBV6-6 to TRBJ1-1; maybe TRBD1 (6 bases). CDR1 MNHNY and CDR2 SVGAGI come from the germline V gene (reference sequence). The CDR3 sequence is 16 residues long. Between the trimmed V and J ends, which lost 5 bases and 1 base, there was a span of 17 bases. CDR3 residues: CASSKGGGPTNTEAFF. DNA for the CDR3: TGTGCCAGCAGTAAGGGGGGGGGGCCGACGAACACTGAAGCTTTCTTT.